The 3 T cell receptor beta chains below come from one sample, sequenced in a study of identical twins. TCRdb passed the 5' RACE reads through MiXCR, listing each CDR3 protein once. Of approximately 240,000 distinct CDR3 sequences in the sample, over 13% were seen once. The specimen sequenced was memory (CD45RO+) T cells sorted from blood. The receptors originated from a woman between 18 and 29 years old in good health.

This clonotype was observed a handful of times. J is TRBJ2-7 and V is TRBV6-1, with 12 bases lining up with TRBD1. Unmatched junction bases numbered 8, after V lost 7 bases and J lost 7 bases. From germline, CDR1 is MNHNS and CDR2 SASEGT. This CDR3 comprises 14 residues. CDR3 amino acids: CASTGTGGSREQYF. DNA of the CDR3: TGTGCCAGCACCGGGACAGGGGGCTCTAGGGAGCAGTACTTC.

In its sample, this clonotype was seen a few times. The V gene is TRBV7-8, the J gene TRBJ1-2; D not certain. The germline V and J ends were trimmed by 4 bases and 0 bases, with 15 bases remaining between them. The CDR3 length is 16 residues. Germline V gene sequence: CDR1 SGHVS, CDR2 FQNEAQ. The CDR3 protein is CASSSFPQLSNYGYTF. CDR3 nucleotides: TGTGCCAGCAGCTCTTTTCCACAGCTATCTAACTATGGCTACACCTTC. The whole variable domain, remainder taken from reference TRBV7-8 and TRBJ1-2, is GAGVSQSPRYKVAKRGQDVALRCDPISGHVSLFWYQQALGQGPEFLTYFQNEAQLDKSGLPSDRFFAERPEGSVSTLKIQRTQQEDSAVYLCASSSFPQLSNYGYTFGSGTRLTVV.

The sample holds a few counts of this clonotype. V gene TRBV5-1 combines with J gene TRBJ2-2; 11 bases map to TRBD1. The trim removed 3 bases at V and 0 bases at J, leaving 10 bases unmatched. CDR1 is SGHRS, CDR2 YFSETQ, per germline. The CDR3 has 19 residues. The CDR3 protein is CASSSPEDRGLANTGELFF. The DNA for the CDR3 is TGCGCCAGCAGCTCGCCTGAGGACAGGGGGCTTGCGAACACCGGGGAGCTGTTTTTT.